This passage covers 25 T cell receptor beta chains from one sample sequenced in a study of T cell repertoires in cytomegalovirus infection. One entry per CDR3 protein, called by TCRdb with MiXCR from the reads. Of roughly 990,000 distinct CDR3 sequences in the sample, approximately 33% are singletons; the top ten hold roughly an eighth. No antigen has been identified for these receptors. The material was cultured CD8+ T cells from PBMCs, obtained from culture after CMV antigen stimulation. The receptors were sampled from a human donor in good health (CMV status not recorded). Some clones in this sample may be carry-over from other donors' samples.

This chain joins TRBV19 and TRBJ2-7, with 7 nucleotides matching TRBD1. This CDR3 is 13 amino acids long. The germline V gene has CDR1 LNHDA and CDR2 SQIVND (reference sequence). V was pared by 3 bases and J by 5 bases, with 4 bases of the junction left unmatched. This CDR3 is CASSISDRDEQYV. In nucleotides, the CDR3 is TGTGCCAGTAGTATCTCCGACAGGGACGAGCAGTACGTC.

The table lists this clonotype with a few counts. The chain joins TRBV5-1 to TRBJ2-7, with TRBD1 matching over 9 bases. CDR1 SGHRS and CDR2 YFSETQ come from the germline V gene. The V segment lost 3 bases and the J segment 5 bases; nucleotides outside the gene matches: 6. The CDR3 contains 14 residues. The CDR3 nucleotides are TGCGCCAGCAGCTCCGGACAGGGGAGTGACGAGCAGTACTTC. It codes for CASSSGQGSDEQYF.

The chain has TRBV6-2 or TRBV6-3 and TRBJ2-3; 8 nucleotides agree with TRBD2. Per the germline V gene, CDR1 is MNHEY and CDR2 is SVGEGT. V shed 0 bases and J 2 bases; nucleotides not matched to a gene: 7. The CDR3 spans 17 residues. The CDR3 sequence is CASSYSKSGGPTDTQYF. The CDR3 nucleotides read TGTGCCAGCAGTTACTCGAAAAGCGGGGGCCCCACAGATACGCAGTATTTT.

This clonotype occurred many times. The V gene is TRBV6-6, the J gene TRBJ2-7, with D possibly being TRBD1 (6 bases). Germline V gene sequence: CDR1 MNHNY, CDR2 SVGAGI (reference sequence). This CDR3 contains 13 residues. The V end lost 5 bases, the J end lost 3 bases, and 11 bases lay between the germline ends. CDR3 amino acids: CASSTNRVYEQYF. The CDR3 DNA reads TGTGCCAGCAGTACGAACAGGGTCTACGAGCAGTACTTC.

The chain is built from TRBV5-1 and TRBJ2-6; possibly TRBD2 for D (6 bases). V was clipped by 5 bases and J by 7 bases, with 16 bases between them. This CDR3 contains 15 residues. Germline V gene data show CDR1 as SGHRS and CDR2 as YFSETQ. CDR3 in DNA: TGCGCCAGCAGGGAGGGGCGGACTTCTGCCAACGTCCTGACTTTC. Translated, it gives CASREGRTSANVLTF.

The CDR3 DNA is TGTGCCAGCAGAAGCCACCTAGGGACAATTAATAGTGAGCAGTTCTTC. Its protein is CASRSHLGTINSEQFF. The rearrangement uses TRBV12-3 or TRBV12-4 and TRBJ2-1, with D perhaps matching TRBD1 (6 bases). V was cut by 6 bases and J by 9 bases, with 24 bases left in between. CDR3 size: 16 residues.

This rearrangement joins TRBV15 to TRBJ2-6; TRBD1 or TRBD2 may be the D gene (5 bases each). The V gene lost 8 bases and the J gene lost 0 bases, with 14 bases spanning the gap. CDR1 is LNHNV, CDR2 YYDKDF, per germline (reference sequence). This CDR3 contains 16 residues. The CDR3, as DNA: TGTGCCACCCGAAGGGACCGCTTCTCTGGGGCCAACGTCCTGACTTTC. This codes for CATRRDRFSGANVLTF.

The chain carries TRBV12-5 and TRBJ2-1; 13 nucleotides agree with TRBD2. The CDR3 totals 18 residues. Germline V gene data show CDR1 as LGHNT and CDR2 as FRNRAP. V lost 0 bases to trimming and J lost 5 bases; unmatched junction nucleotides: 7. The CDR3 region is CASGLVSGLAGDHNEQFF. In nucleotides, the CDR3 is TGTGCTAGTGGTTTGGTTTCTGGACTAGCGGGGGACCACAATGAGCAGTTCTTC.

This chain links TRBV4-1 with TRBJ2-2, with 9 bases that match TRBD1. The CDR3 contains 15 residues. V was pared by 4 bases and J by 6 bases, with 6 bases of the junction left unmatched. The germline CDR1 and CDR2 sequences are MGHRA and YSYEKL. CDR3 coding DNA: TGCGCCAGCAGCCCTCTACAGGGGGCTTCCGGGGAGCTGTTTTTT. This encodes CASSPLQGASGELFF.

This clonotype was observed a few times. The chain combines TRBV6-5 with TRBJ2-3; D ambiguous. The CDR3 extends over 14 amino acids. CDR1 and CDR2 from the germline V gene are MNHEY and SVGAGI. Trimming cost V 6 bases and J 3 bases, with 13 bases left between them. The CDR3 DNA follows: TGTGCCAGCAGGAGGTCCGGCCCTACAGATACGCAGTATTTT. Encoded protein: CASRRSGPTDTQYF.

V is TRBV28 and J is TRBJ1-2, with 7 bases that match TRBD1. With V trimmed by 5 bases and J by 4 bases, 4 bases remained unmatched. CDR1 and CDR2 from the germline V gene are MDHEN and SYDVKM. CDR3 length: 13 amino acids. CDR3 amino acids: CASSGDSSYGYTF. The CDR3 DNA sequence: TGTGCCAGCAGTGGGGACAGCTCCTATGGCTACACCTTC.

The J gene is TRBJ2-7, the V gene TRBV12-3 or TRBV12-4; 14 nucleotides agree with TRBD2. V trimming: 3 bases; J trimming: 6 bases; junction bases outside the gene matches: 4. The CDR3 length is 15 residues. The CDR3 spells CASSFGTSGGSEQYF. The CDR3 bases are TGTGCCAGCAGTTTTGGGACTAGCGGGGGTTCCGAGCAGTACTTC.

The sample holds a few counts of this clonotype. The CDR3 spells CASSHPRGLNSPLHF. The CDR3 bases are TGTGCCAGCAGCCACCCGAGGGGCTTGAATTCACCCCTCCACTTT. V gene TRBV7-9 combines with J gene TRBJ1-6, with a tentative D call TRBD1 (5 bases). Per the germline V gene, CDR1 is SEHNR and CDR2 is FQNEAQ (reference sequence). This CDR3 comprises 15 residues. V lost 5 bases and J lost 7, with 15 bases in between.

This rearrangement joins TRBV12-3 or TRBV12-4 to TRBJ1-2, with D unclear. The CDR3 sequence is 13 residues long. The V gene lost 3 bases and the J gene lost 8 bases, with 13 bases spanning the gap. DNA of the CDR3: TGTGCCAGCAGTTTCGGTATGGTCTCAGGCTACACCTTC. This codes for CASSFGMVSGYTF.

This clonotype was found a few times. The genes are TRBV2 and TRBJ2-5, with 7 bases identical to TRBD2. The CDR3 loop spans 14 amino acids. V was pared by 3 bases and J by 5 bases, with 6 bases of the junction left unmatched. The germline CDR1 and CDR2 sequences are SNHLY and FYNNEI. Here the CDR3 DNA reads TGTGCCAGCAGTGAGTTCGCCGGGGGGGAGACCCAGTACTTC. It is translated as CASSEFAGGETQYF. The full variable domain, its missing parts supplied by reference TRBV2 and TRBJ2-5, is EPEVTQTPSHQVTQMGQEVILRCVPISNHLYFYWYRQILGQKVEFLVSFYNNEISEKSEIFDDQFSVERPDGSNFTLKIRSTKLEDSAMYFCASSEFAGGETQYFGPGTRLLVL.

This clonotype turned up a few times. The chain combines TRBV6-5 with TRBJ1-1; 7 positions match TRBD1. Trimming at V came to 5 bases and at J to 1 base, leaving 7 bases not matched to a gene. Per germline, CDR1 MNHEY and CDR2 SVGAGI. The CDR3 loop spans 15 amino acids. In nucleotides, the CDR3 is TGTGCCAGCAGTATGTTTCGGACAGGGAACACTGAAGCTTTCTTT. It codes for CASSMFRTGNTEAFF.

The table lists this clonotype with many counts. J is TRBJ2-1 and V is TRBV7-2, with 11 bases identical to TRBD2. J was trimmed by 10 bases and V by 5 bases; bases with no gene match: 13. CDR3 length: 16 amino acids. The germline V gene has CDR1 SGHTA and CDR2 FQGNSA. The CDR3 DNA sequence: TGTGCCAGCAGCCTCCATGGGCTAGCGGGGGGAGAGGAGCAGTTCTTC. Amino acids: CASSLHGLAGGEEQFF.

This rearrangement joins TRBV29-1 to TRBJ1-2; a weak D match, TRBD1 (5 bases). The CDR3 is 12 amino acids. Germline values: CDR1 SQVTM, CDR2 ANQGSEA. Trimming shortened V by 6 bases and J by 4 bases, and 12 bases separated the two germline ends. For the CDR3, the DNA is TGCAGCGTCGATACAGGAATCTATGGCTACACCTTC. Residues: CSVDTGIYGYTF. The complete variable domain, with remaining parts taken from reference TRBV29-1 and TRBJ1-2, reads SAVISQKPSRDICQRGTSLTIQCQVDSQVTMMFWYRQQPGQSLTLIATANQGSEATYESGFVIDKFPISRPNLTFSTLTVSNMSPEDSSIYLCSVDTGIYGYTFGSGTRLTVV.

At least ten counts were recorded for this clonotype. V usage is TRBV20-1 and J usage is TRBJ1-2, with 9 bases fitting TRBD1. J lost 3 bases, V lost 5 bases, and 4 bases had no gene match. CDR1 is DFQATT and CDR2 is SNEGSKA in the germline V gene (reference sequence). The CDR3 covers 13 residues. The CDR3 loop is CSALGQGHYGYTF. The DNA for the CDR3 is TGCAGTGCTTTGGGACAGGGACACTATGGCTACACCTTC.

CDR3 nucleotide sequence: TGTGCCAGCAGCCCGTCGGACAGGCTCAATCAGCCCCAGCATTTT. Translating gives CASSPSDRLNQPQHF. The J gene is TRBJ1-5, the V gene TRBV7-9; the match to TRBD1 covers 7 bases. Germline trimming cut 5 bases from V and 3 bases from J; bases unmatched to any gene: 7. This CDR3 comprises 15 residues. Germline V gene sequence: CDR1 SEHNR, CDR2 FQNEAQ (reference sequence).

In regard to this clonotype: A much larger clone differs from this one at a single base, so this may be a read error. The rearrangement links TRBV9 to TRBJ2-7, with 15 bases aligning to TRBD2. This CDR3 comprises 16 residues. J gave up 1 base and V 3 bases, and 2 bases lay outside the gene matches. Germline CDR1 SGDLS, CDR2 YYNGEE. The CDR3 loop is CASSGGLAGGSYEQYF. CDR3 nucleotides: TGTGCCAGCAGCGGGGGACTAGCGGGGGGTTCCTACGAGCAGTACTTC.

This CDR3 is CASTDPAGSGNTIYF. In DNA, the CDR3 is TGTGCCAGCACGGACCCGGCAGGCTCTGGAAACACCATATATTTT. This sequence joins TRBV6-6 and TRBJ1-3; D gene unclear. Germline V gene data show CDR1 as MNHNY and CDR2 as SVGAGI (reference sequence). The ends were cut back, 7 bases at V and 0 bases at J, with 13 bases in the middle. The CDR3 totals 15 residues.

The V gene is TRBV20-1, the J gene TRBJ2-4, with 8 bases that match TRBD1. This CDR3 has 14 residues. Trimming cost V 6 bases and J 5 bases; bases outside gene matches: 9. In germline, CDR1 is DFQATT, CDR2 SNEGSKA (reference sequence). CDR3 loop: CSATTGVAENIQYF. DNA for the CDR3: TGCAGTGCCACGACAGGGGTAGCTGAAAACATTCAGTACTTC.

This clonotype was seen only a few times. The chain employs TRBV27 and TRBJ1-5, with a possible D match to TRBD1 (5 bases). Trimming took 5 bases from V and 5 from J, leaving 13 bases between them. This CDR3 has 14 amino acids. Germline V gene data show CDR1 as MNHEY and CDR2 as SMNVEV (reference sequence). The CDR3 loop is CASSPGREDQPQHF. The CDR3 bases are TGTGCCAGCAGTCCGGGACGAGAGGATCAGCCCCAGCATTTT.

This clonotype was found a few times. The V call is TRBV5-6, the J call TRBJ2-3; maybe TRBD2 (5 bases). This CDR3 spans 17 amino acids. Germline lookup yields CDR1 SGHDT and CDR2 YYEEEE. The ends were cut back, 0 bases at V and 0 bases at J, with 14 bases in the middle. Here the CDR3 DNA reads TGTGCCAGCAGCTTGGGTAGTAGCGTCCCTAGCACAGATACGCAGTATTTT. This sequence encodes CASSLGSSVPSTDTQYF.